This T cell receptor beta chain was identified during a study of cytomegalovirus exposure and HLA in healthy donors (TCRdb year 2017). Broadly, across the study: According to an earlier analysis of 450 to 650 of the donors, 150 million to 200 million T cells yielded 95 million to 140 million unique TCR beta sequences and around 300 Gb of sequence data. An early release covering over 500 HLA-typed donors comprised about 300 gigabases of sequencing data and about 90 million unique TCR sequences. Of the approximately 400 genotyped donors, approximately 83% fell in the genetic ancestry cluster associated with self-reported Caucasian donors. The aim of the study was to test whether cataloging public T cell receptors could identify signatures of past pathogen exposure. The T cell repertoires of roughly 660 subjects were profiled by immunosequencing and related to cytomegalovirus serostatus. In addition to the first cohort of 650 to 750 subjects, a separate validation cohort of 120 different subjects was used. To predict cytomegalovirus infection status, the study combined high-throughput TCR immunosequencing, statistical association of individual TCRs with disease status, and machine learning. To study patterns of TCR occurrence, a later analysis re-analyzed previously published TCR beta repertoires from more than 550 donors and added high-resolution HLA genotyping. In the later analysis, no new phenotypic data were used to find candidate immune exposures; instead, reliance was placed on TCR beta sequences and their occurrence across donors. To decide whether each TCR beta V gene segment behaved as functional or pseudogenic, an earlier analysis of some 600 of the donors relied on high-throughput TCR beta sequencing. Donor age, sex, ethnicity and CMV serostatus were collected together with the repertoire data. Genome-wide SNP genotypes for about 65% of the roughly 700 donors were used in a later genetic analysis, which treated that subset as a discovery cohort. Every discovery cohort repertoire had been produced on one sequencing platform. Both class I and class II loci were covered by HLA typing, at four-digit resolution. The number of typed donors differed by locus: about 620-640 for A, B, C, DRB1 and DQB1; approximately 520 for DQA1; 606 for DPA1; and 450 to 480 for DPB1. A few DR-DQ haplotypes were treated as single units for association and clustering because of strong linkage in the cohort. Across about 380 genotyped donors of the cohort, an average of roughly 250,000 unique TCR beta nucleotide sequences per donor were sequenced, and roughly 18% of those sequences were non-productive. Study-wide findings and limitations: A few of the identified cytomegalovirus-associated TCR beta chains were confirmed in vitro to be specific for cytomegalovirus antigens. This cohort had only TCR beta chains sequenced, and the lack of alpha or paired-chain data limited which features could be detected. According to the authors, the approach could potentially be generalized to other disease states and immunological phenotypes. Across donors, most TCR sequences were observed very rarely, whereas some public TCRs were present in many individuals. According to a later genetic analysis, donors in an Asian-associated ancestry cluster had fewer N-insertions in productive TCRs than the approximately 710-donor mean. In a later analysis, TCR association rates were found to vary across HLA loci, with the most associated TCRs seen for DRB1 alleles and the fewest for HLA-C alleles. CMV serostatus was the only immune exposure information available for the cohort. When HLA alleles, especially DR and DQ, strongly co-occurred, attributing TCR associations to individual alleles was difficult. A group of highly shared sequence variants was considered likely to be a technical artifact of the sequencing pipeline. Because HLA typing was missing for some donors at each locus, association tests included only the typed subset. A later analysis reported that several top co-occurrence clusters appeared linked to parvovirus B19, influenza, CMV and Epstein-Barr virus. Correlated functional status among segregating V segments might be attributable to linkage disequilibrium, but an unknown experimental factor could not be ruled out. A total of fewer than 200 TCR beta chains were listed by the study as associated with cytomegalovirus. In a later genetic analysis, a missense DCLRE1C variant was associated with V-gene and J-gene trimming of TCR beta chains, and the association was replicated in an independent cohort. Sequencing depth was assumed to be roughly uniform across donors in the presence/absence analyses, though that assumption may not hold. In a later analysis, HLA-associated TCR beta chains showed more clonal expansion and lower generation probabilities than non-associated chains that were equally common. Over 15 rarely observed V segments, including chromosome 9 orphons, were excluded from the earlier analysis of about 600 of the donors because counts were too low. Some IMGT-functional V segments, including TRBV6-2 and TRBV6-3, could not be told apart with the 87-base-pair reads, so those segments were excluded. Most CMV-associated TCR beta chains appeared to be HLA-restricted in a later analysis, and the HLA associations seemed to be driven largely by CMV exposure. The classifier was reported to diagnose cytomegalovirus status with high specificity and sensitivity in both the original cohort and the validation cohort. A further reported finding was that TCR beta sequences accurately predicted the HLA-A and HLA-B alleles for most subjects in the first cohort. In an earlier analysis of 587 of the donors, most TCR beta V segments appeared in productive rearrangements about 90% or about 30% of the time, broadly matching IMGT annotations. In a later analysis, about 17,000 TCR beta sequences were associated with specific HLA alleles at a false discovery rate of 0.05.

Regarding this clone: Its antigen has not been determined. Base qualities are missing; no much larger clone stands one base away.

Receptor libraries were prepared by the immunoSEQ multiplex PCR assay. The multiplex PCR relied on a mix of 60 forward primers for TCR Vbeta segments and 13 reverse primers for TCR Jbeta segments. The CDR3 region of rearranged TCR beta genes was amplified from genomic DNA by a multiplex PCR assay. The amplified TCR beta libraries were sequenced on the Illumina HiSeq System as 87-base-pair reads. In the authors' own workflow: In a later analysis, tens of millions of unique TCR beta chains were counted across the roughly 670 repertoires, and roughly 11 million of these chains were shared by at least two donors. To remove PCR and sequencing errors, raw reads were error-corrected and collapsed into unique sequences using a nearest-neighbor algorithm that merged closely related sequences. Alignment of CDR3 sequences to IMGT reference sequences was used to assign V, D and J gene segments. For a sequence to be retained, a match of at least six nucleotides was required to both a V gene segment and a J gene segment. A rearrangement counted as productive if the CDR3 had no stop codons and remained in frame with V and J, and every other rearrangement counted as non-productive. Following IMGT convention, CDR3 was defined as the stretch from the second conserved V-encoded cysteine to the conserved J-encoded phenylalanine. Sequences without an unambiguous match to a single V gene segment were excluded from the earlier analysis of 587 of the donors. In an earlier analysis of approximately 610 of the donors, V segments were called functional above 56.7% productive rearrangements and were called segregating when the between-donor standard deviation exceeded 5%. A statistical classification framework was built to diagnose cytomegalovirus status from the catalog of TCR beta chain sequences. V and J gene assignment, in a later analysis, came from comparing TCR nucleotide sequences with IMGT/GENE-DB human TR gene sequences. The TCRdist pipeline was used in a later analysis to assign CDR3 sequences and most-parsimonious VDJ recombination scenarios. A later analysis defined each TCR beta chain by its CDR3 amino acid sequence plus V-gene family, and excluded reads lacking a unique V-gene family. A later analysis removed 592 highly shared, low-generation-probability nucleotide sequences to deal with suspected cross-contamination and a sequencing artifact. In a later analysis, a clonal expansion index for each public chain was calculated from normalized within-repertoire ranks of inferred template counts. In a later analysis, generation probabilities were computed with a VDJ recombination model fitted to out-of-frame rearrangements, and the resulting probabilities were checked against IGoR. In a later analysis, hypergeometric tests were used to score TCR-TCR, TCR-HLA and TCR-CMV co-occurrence, with a repertoire-size bias correction applied to TCR pairs. In a later analysis, false discovery rates were estimated by permuting HLA or CMV assignments 20 times. In a later analysis, co-occurring TCRs were grouped using DBSCAN, and TCRdist sequence similarity was added for clustering within HLA-allele-positive subsets. Co-occurrence clustering excluded repertoires with fewer than 30,000 or more than 120,000 public chains, plus five with anomalous nucleotide sharing. What TCRdb holds here is the immuneACCESS table cut down to in-frame rearrangements. Part of the clones is not present; checked against another copy, under half of the missing clones reflect an unresolved V gene, and the others are unexplained. V and J calls and clone size are those listed in that table; D and trimming were worked out from the DNA. This sample gives 89,000 or so clones in total; around four fifths of them show up just once. The ten largest account for roughly 2% of the sample.

The cohort comprised around 700 healthy bone marrow donors. At the time of sampling, every cohort member was nominally healthy, though immune exposures that went unrecorded were likely present. The donor was CMV seronegative and belonged to the group of 352 seronegative cohort members. Each donor provided a peripheral blood sample, and peripheral blood mononuclear cells were used for TCR beta sequencing. Genomic DNA was extracted from the blood cell samples with the Qiagen DNeasy Blood Extraction Kit. From cysteine to phenylalanine, the CDR3 is 11 amino acids long. The only DNA kept is the CDR3, 33 bases in frame from the first base. V loses 5 bases of germline sequence and J loses 7 bases, and the interval between the two ends is 9 bases. The germline V gene gives CDR1 as MDHEN and CDR2 as SYDVKM.

The receptor's source is a boy between 5 and 17 years old in good health and CMV-seronegative. The sequence links TRBV28 to TRBJ2-7; TRBD1 is possibly the D segment (5 matching bases). Source material: PBMCs. The DNA is TGTGCCAGCAGTAGGGGAAAAGAGCAGTACTTC. This is translated as CASSRGKEQYF.